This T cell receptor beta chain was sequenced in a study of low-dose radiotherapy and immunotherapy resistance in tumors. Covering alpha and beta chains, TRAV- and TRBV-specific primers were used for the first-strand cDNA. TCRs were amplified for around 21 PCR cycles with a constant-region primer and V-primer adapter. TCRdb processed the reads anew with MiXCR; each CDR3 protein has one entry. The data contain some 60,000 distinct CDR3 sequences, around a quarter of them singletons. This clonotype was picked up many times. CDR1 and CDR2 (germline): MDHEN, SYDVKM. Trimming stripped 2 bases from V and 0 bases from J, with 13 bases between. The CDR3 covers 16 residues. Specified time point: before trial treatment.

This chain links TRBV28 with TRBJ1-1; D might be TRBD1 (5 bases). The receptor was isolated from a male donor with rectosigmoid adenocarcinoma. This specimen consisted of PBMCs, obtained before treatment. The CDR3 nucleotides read TGTGCCAGCAGTTTAGGGGGTGTAGGGATGAACACTGAAGCTTTCTTT. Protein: CASSLGGVGMNTEAFF. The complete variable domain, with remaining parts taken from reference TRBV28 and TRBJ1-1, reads DVKVTQSSRYLVKRTGEKVFLECVQDMDHENMFWYRQDPGLGLRLIYFSYDVKMKEKGDIPEGYSVSREKKERFSLILESASTNQTSMYLCASSLGGVGMNTEAFFGQGTRLTVV.